The rows below give T cell receptor beta chains drawn from one sample of a study of blood T cell repertoires in COVID-19. Profiled with immunoSEQ multiplex PCR; TCRdb holds only in-frame clones, not every one. The sample consists of roughly 250,000 clones, 65% to 80% of them appearing once. The sample comprised peripheral blood. The source is a woman aged 40 to 50 with active or convalescent COVID-19. The CDR3 runs from the conserved cysteine through the conserved F or W. A D gene is named only where the DNA matches it firmly. Clone size is shown for a subset of rows, as once, few, many or a class of expanded clone.

V gene,CDR3 length,D gene,J gene,clone size,CDR3 DNA,CDR3 protein
TRBV6-5,13,.,TRBJ1-2,once,TGTGCCAGCAGGAGGCAGCCCTCGAGGGGCTACACCTTC,CASRRQPSRGYTF
TRBV7-6,13,TRBD1,TRBJ1-1,.,TGTGCCAGCAGCTTATACCCGGGACAGGAAGCTTTCTTT,CASSLYPGQEAFF
TRBV5-8,14,.,TRBJ1-3,once,TGTGCCAGCAGCCCTCTCCGCTCTGGAAACACCATATATTTT,CASSPLRSGNTIYF
TRBV5-1,15,TRBD2,TRBJ2-2,.,TGCGCCAGCAGCTTGAGCGGGGTCGTGGGCGGGGAGCTGTTTTTT,CASSLSGVVGGELFF
TRBV2,16,TRBD1,TRBJ1-4,.,TGTGCCAGCACCCTGGACAGGGCCTGGCGAAATGAAAAACTGTTTTTT,CASTLDRAWRNEKLFF
TRBV19,16,.,TRBJ2-3,.,TGTGCCAGTAGGGCGAATGCGGGACAGTGGACAGATACGCAGTATTTT,CASRANAGQWTDTQYF
TRBV24-1,15,TRBD1,TRBJ2-7,.,TGTGCCACCAGTGATCCTGGACAGGGGTTAAGGGAGCAGTACTTC,CATSDPGQGLREQYF
TRBV23-1,15,.,TRBJ1-1,.,TGCGCCAGCACCCTCCCTTCCCAGGTTAGGTTTGAAGCTTTCTTT,CASTLPSQVRFEAFF
TRBV30,14,.,TRBJ2-5,.,TGTGCCTGGAGTAACACTAACAACCAAGAGACCCAGTACTTC,CAWSNTNNQETQYF
TRBV5-1,17,.,TRBJ1-4,.,TGCGCCAGCAGCTTTTCATCAGGGGTTGCCTCGGGTGAAAAACTGTTTTTT,CASSFSSGVASGEKLFF
TRBV11-3,14,.,TRBJ2-3,many,TGTGCCAGCAGCGCCGGGGAGGTCACAGATACGCAGTATTTT,CASSAGEVTDTQYF
TRBV2,12,.,TRBJ2-5,.,TGTGCCAGCAGAGGGGACTGGGAGACCCAGTACTTC,CASRGDWETQYF
TRBV11-2,14,.,TRBJ2-5,.,TGTGCCAGCAGCTTGGGCGGTAGCGAAGAGACCCAGTACTTC,CASSLGGSEETQYF
TRBV7-9,16,.,TRBJ2-2,.,TGTGCCAGCAGCTTCCCGCACGGTGCGAACACCGGGGAGCTGTTTTTT,CASSFPHGANTGELFF
TRBV11-2,15,.,TRBJ1-3,.,TGTGCCAGCAGGCCCGTGACAGGCTCTGGAAACACCATATATTTT,CASRPVTGSGNTIYF
TRBV20-1,17,.,TRBJ1-1,.,TGCAGTGCTAGTTCCCTCCGTGGGGGCCCGAAGAACACTGAAGCTTTCTTT,CSASSLRGGPKNTEAFF
TRBV5-6,16,.,TRBJ1-6,.,TGTGCCAGCAGCTTGTTCATGAGCTCCTATAATTCACCCCTCCACTTT,CASSLFMSSYNSPLHF
TRBV3-1/TRBV3-2,16,TRBD2,TRBJ2-1,.,TGTGCCAGCAGCCCTCTCGCGGGGGGGATTGGGAATGAGCAGTTCTTC,CASSPLAGGIGNEQFF
TRBV18,15,.,TRBJ2-5,.,TGTGCCAGCTCACCGGGACAGTCCACCGGGGGGACCCAGTACTTC,CASSPGQSTGGTQYF
TRBV4-2,17,.,TRBJ1-3,.,TGTGCCAGCAGCCAGAAAAACACAGGTTTCTTTGGAAACACCATATATTTT,CASSQKNTGFFGNTIYF
TRBV4-1,14,TRBD1,TRBJ2-5,few,TGCGCCAGCAGCCAAGTACAGGGGACAGAGACCCAGTACTTC,CASSQVQGTETQYF
TRBV3-1/TRBV3-2,14,TRBD1,TRBJ1-4,.,TGTGCCAGCACCCGAGCGGCAGGGGGTGAAAAACTGTTTTTT,CASTRAAGGEKLFF
TRBV30,13,.,TRBJ1-6,.,TGTGCCTGGAGTTCAGGGGCGGATTCACCCCTCCACTTT,CAWSSGADSPLHF
TRBV6-5,13,TRBD1,TRBJ1-1,.,TGTGCCAGCAGGACAGATGACAGGGCTGAAGCTTTCTTT,CASRTDDRAEAFF
TRBV30,13,.,TRBJ1-3,.,TGTGCCTGGAGATACAGGGCTGGAAACACCATATATTTT,CAWRYRAGNTIYF
TRBV5-1,21,.,TRBJ2-4,.,TGCGCCAGCAGCGGGAGATGGGTGGACAGGAGGGACCCCCGGGCCAAAAACATTCAGTACTTC,CASSGRWVDRRDPRAKNIQYF
TRBV28,14,.,TRBJ1-4,.,TGTGCCAGCAGTTTTGGTGACAAGAATGAAAAACTGTTTTTT,CASSFGDKNEKLFF
TRBV7-2,16,.,TRBJ1-5,.,TGTGCCAGCAGCTTTTCGGACAGAGGGAGGGGTCAGCCCCAGCATTTT,CASSFSDRGRGQPQHF
TRBV7-9,17,TRBD1,TRBJ1-2,many,TGTGCCAGCAGCGTTGCCGGACAGGGGGAATCTTACTATGGCTACACCTTC,CASSVAGQGESYYGYTF
TRBV7-9,13,.,TRBJ2-1,once,TGTGCCAGCAGCTCTCGACAGTACAATGAGCAGTTCTTC,CASSSRQYNEQFF
TRBV24-1,14,TRBD2,TRBJ2-1,.,TGTGCCACCAGTGCCAGCGGGGGGGCCTATGAGCAGTTCTTC,CATSASGGAYEQFF
TRBV5-1,13,TRBD2,TRBJ2-5,.,TGCGCCAGCTCACTTGGGGGGGTTGAGACCCAGTACTTC,CASSLGGVETQYF
TRBV7-9,16,TRBD1,TRBJ1-1,few,TGTGCCAGCAGCGCAGGGACAGGAGTAAGGGACACTGAAGCTTTCTTT,CASSAGTGVRDTEAFF
TRBV7-2,16,TRBD2,TRBJ2-3,few,TGTGCCAGCAGCTCGGGCCTAGCGGGTGGGGCGGATACGCAGTATTTT,CASSSGLAGGADTQYF
TRBV18,15,TRBD1,TRBJ1-4,once,TGTGCCAGCTCAGCAACAGGGACAGGAGGTGAAAAACTGTTTTTT,CASSATGTGGEKLFF
TRBV7-2,13,.,TRBJ1-1,.,TGTGCCAGCAGCTTAAGCCTAAACACTGAAGCTTTCTTT,CASSLSLNTEAFF
TRBV6-4,16,.,TRBJ2-6,.,TGTGCCAGCAGTGGAGTCGACAGCGCTGGGGCCAACGTCCTGACTTTC,CASSGVDSAGANVLTF
TRBV7-2,16,TRBD1,TRBJ1-5,.,TGTGCCAGCAGAAAAGCGGACAGGGGGACGCATCAGCCCCAGCATTTT,CASRKADRGTHQPQHF
TRBV5-8,15,TRBD2,TRBJ2-3,.,TGTGCCAGCAGCTTGACTAGCGGGGGCACAGATACGCAGTATTTT,CASSLTSGGTDTQYF
TRBV18,16,TRBD1,TRBJ1-6,once,TGTGCCAGCTCACCCAGGACCGGGACAGTAAATTCACCCCTCCACTTT,CASSPRTGTVNSPLHF
TRBV12-2,16,.,TRBJ2-5,.,TGTGCAAGTCGCTTTTGTAGGGGACAGGGAGGAGAGACCCAGTACTTC,CASRFCRGQGGETQYF